This entry concerns a single T cell receptor beta chain. What it binds is not known. The data belong to a study of blood T cells in healthy people across ages. The study's findings and limits: Without sorted subsets, naive and antigen-experienced compartments could not be conclusively compared. As age increased, TCR beta diversity per million T cells fell in a roughly linear fashion.

Alongside a J-beta primer mix, a sample-barcoded 5' primer served in a second PCR lasting about 7 to 12 cycles. TCRdb independently ran MiXCR on the 5' RACE reads; one entry per CDR3 protein. The repertoire holds over 1,300,000 distinct CDR3 sequences, with around 59% as singletons. V lost 6 bases and J lost 2; bases outside the gene matches: 9. The CDR3 length is 16 residues. Germline assignment: CDR1 ENHRY and CDR2 SYGVKD. The origin of this receptor is a young man in good health. Sequencing used blood. V and J are TRBV10-3 and TRBJ2-3, with 9 bases that match TRBD1. The CDR3 DNA follows: TGTGCCATCAGCCCTCTAACAGGGGGCTACACAGATACGCAGTATTTT. Protein: CAISPLTGGYTDTQYF.